This T cell receptor (beta chain) was documented in a study of blood T cell repertoires in COVID-19. With 2 bases clipped from V and 14 bases from J, the junction kept 6 bases outside the gene matches. This CDR3 spans 14 amino acids. Per the germline V gene, CDR1 is KGHSH and CDR2 is LQKENI. Sequenced by immunoSEQ multiplex PCR; TCRdb stores in-frame clones only, minus some. Among fewer than 200,000 clones listed, about 86% were seen once. Sequenced: PBMCs or T cells enriched from blood (not recorded which). This TCR was recovered from a middle-aged man who had recovered from COVID-19. V gene TRBV18 combines with J gene TRBJ1-6; 10 bases align to TRBD1. The CDR3 here is CASSPGDRGSTLHF. In DNA, the CDR3 is TGTGCCAGCTCACCAGGGGACAGGGGCTCGACCCTCCACTTT.